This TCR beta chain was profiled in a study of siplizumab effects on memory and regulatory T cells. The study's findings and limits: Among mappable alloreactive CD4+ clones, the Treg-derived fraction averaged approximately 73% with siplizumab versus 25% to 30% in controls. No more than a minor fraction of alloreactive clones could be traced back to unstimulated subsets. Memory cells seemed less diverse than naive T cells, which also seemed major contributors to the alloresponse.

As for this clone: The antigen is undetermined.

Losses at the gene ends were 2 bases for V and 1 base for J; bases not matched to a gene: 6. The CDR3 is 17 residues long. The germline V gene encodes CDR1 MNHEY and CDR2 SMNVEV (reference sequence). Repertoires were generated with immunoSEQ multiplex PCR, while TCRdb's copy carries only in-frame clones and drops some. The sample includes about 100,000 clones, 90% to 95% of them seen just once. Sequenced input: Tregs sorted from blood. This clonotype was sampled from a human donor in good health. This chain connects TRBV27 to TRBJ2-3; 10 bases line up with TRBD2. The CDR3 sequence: CASSLGTSVVGTDTQYF. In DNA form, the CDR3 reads TGTGCCAGCAGTTTAGGGACTAGCGTCGTCGGCACAGATACGCAGTATTTT.